This is a list of T cell receptor beta chains from one sample in a study of identical twins. TCRdb used MiXCR to reprocess the 5' RACE reads, holding one entry per CDR3 protein. Here the sample spans 600,000 to 800,000 distinct CDR3 sequences, 21% being singletons. These records were also assigned to another study, of T cells expressing NK-cell markers.

Sample: PBMCs. The receptors were gathered from a woman aged 18-35 years in good health. CDR3s include the opening cysteine and the closing phenylalanine or tryptophan. The D gene is left open where the match is weak. Not all rows give a size; the values are once, few, many and, for expanded clones, a class.

D	size	V	J	CDR3	DNA
TRBD1	NA	TRBV29-1	TRBJ1-5	CSVAEQGFQQPQHF	TGCAGCGTTGCGGAACAGGGGTTTCAGCAGCCCCAGCATTTT
TRBD1	NA	TRBV25-1	TRBJ1-4	CASSLLTGDVEKLFF	TGTGCCAGCAGTCTCCTGACAGGGGACGTTGAAAAACTGTTTTTT
NA	many	TRBV29-1	TRBJ2-7	CSVGTVAYEQYF	TGCAGCGTTGGGACGGTGGCCTACGAGCAGTACTTC
NA	many	TRBV12-3/TRBV12-4	TRBJ2-5	CASSSVSQETQYF	TGTGCCAGCAGTTCGGTCAGTCAAGAGACCCAGTACTTC
NA	NA	TRBV20-1	TRBJ2-1	CSATRGPSYNEQFF	TGCAGTGCTACCCGGGGTCCCTCCTACAATGAGCAGTTCTTC
NA	many	TRBV3-1	TRBJ2-3	CASSHGDTQYF	TGTGCCAGCAGCCACGGGGATACGCAGTATTTT
TRBD2	few	TRBV12-3/TRBV12-4	TRBJ2-7	CASTMSGRTYEQYF	TGTGCCAGCACCATGAGCGGGAGGACCTACGAGCAGTACTTC
NA	many	TRBV10-1	TRBJ2-1	CASSDEGNYNEQFF	TGCGCCAGCAGTGATGAGGGGAACTACAATGAGCAGTTCTTC
NA	NA	TRBV10-3	TRBJ2-7	CAARDTQLGEQYF	TGTGCCGCCCGGGACACTCAATTGGGGGAGCAGTACTTC
NA	NA	TRBV19	TRBJ1-2	CASSTRFDGYTF	TGTGCCAGTAGTACTCGATTCGATGGCTACACCTTC
TRBD1	NA	TRBV12-3/TRBV12-4	TRBJ2-1	CASRLDRGRYEQFF	TGTGCCAGCAGGCTGGACAGGGGGCGTTATGAGCAGTTCTTC
NA	NA	TRBV11-2	TRBJ2-1	CASTLVSYNEQFF	TGTGCCAGCACCCTCGTCTCCTACAATGAGCAGTTCTTC
TRBD2	NA	TRBV6-5	TRBJ2-7	CASSYSRTSGRAGYEQYF	TGTGCCAGCAGTTACTCAAGGACTAGCGGGAGGGCCGGGTACGAGCAGTACTTC
NA	NA	TRBV7-2	TRBJ1-1	CASSWGLGNTEAFF	TGTGCCAGCAGCTGGGGTTTGGGGAACACTGAAGCTTTCTTT
TRBD1	many	TRBV5-1	TRBJ1-4	CASSTGGDEKLFF	TGCGCCAGCAGCACAGGGGGCGATGAAAAACTGTTTTTT
NA	NA	TRBV20-1	TRBJ2-1	CSAPGFNNEQFF	TGCAGTGCCCCGGGGTTCAACAATGAGCAGTTCTTC
NA	NA	TRBV6-6	TRBJ2-3	CASSYWEDTQYF	TGTGCCAGCAGTTACTGGGAGGATACGCAGTATTTT
TRBD2	few	TRBV7-2	TRBJ2-7	CASSLALGGGYEQYF	TGTGCCAGCAGCTTAGCGTTAGGCGGGGGCTACGAGCAGTACTTC
NA	NA	TRBV5-1	TRBJ2-4	CASSLRTDGDIQYF	TGCGCCAGCAGCTTGAGGACGGATGGGGACATTCAGTACTTC
NA	NA	TRBV12-3/TRBV12-4	TRBJ2-2	CASGRTRNTGELFF	TGTGCCAGCGGACGGACACGGAACACCGGGGAGCTGTTTTTT
NA	NA	TRBV12-3/TRBV12-4	TRBJ2-5	CASSPRVETQYF	TGTGCCAGCAGTCCCCGGGTTGAGACCCAGTACTTC
TRBD2	NA	TRBV20-1	TRBJ2-1	CSASQTSGSDNEQFF	TGCAGTGCTAGTCAGACTAGCGGGAGCGACAATGAGCAGTTCTTC
NA	NA	TRBV7-9	TRBJ2-6	CALPLRANVLTF	TGTGCCCTCCCTCTGAGGGCCAACGTCCTGACTTTC
TRBD2	NA	TRBV20-1	TRBJ2-3	CSAPPGTSKADTQYF	TGCAGTGCTCCGCCCGGGACTAGTAAGGCAGATACGCAGTATTTT